This T cell receptor (beta chain) emerged from a study of CD8 T cells in ankylosing spondylitis. Looked up from germline, CDR1 is ENHRY and CDR2 is SYGVKD. This CDR3 comprises 15 residues. The ends were cut back, 2 bases at V and 0 bases at J, with 8 bases in the middle. This clonotype turned up a few times. The antigen remains undetermined. Study observations and caveats: Among TCR beta sequences, a motif of under ten highly homologous variants appeared characteristic of ankylosing spondylitis blood. Both synovial fluid and blood in reactive arthritis had previously been reported to carry some motif variants. With a CD8+ phenotype, disease-linked clones were relatively rare in peripheral blood.

Scientists made TCR beta libraries using quantitative 5'-RACE with molecular barcodes. TCRdb re-analysed the 5' RACE reads in MiXCR, keeping a single row per CDR3 protein. The table lists about 400,000 distinct CDR3 sequences, approximately 22% of them singletons. The genes are TRBV10-3 and TRBJ1-5; the D is unclear. Sequencing was performed on blood, either unsorted or a sorted T cell fraction (not recorded which). This receptor was identified in a male donor with ankylosing spondylitis or in good health (not recorded which). The CDR3 here is CAISEGQYSNQPQHF. CDR3 bases: TGTGCCATCAGTGAGGGGCAGTATAGCAATCAGCCCCAGCATTTT.